Here is one T cell receptor beta chain with its context. Its antigen is currently unknown. The PCR used 60 Vbeta and 13 Jbeta primers. The protocol was immunoSEQ multiplex PCR, while the TCRdb copy is restricted to in-frame clones and leaves out a portion. Of roughly 140,000 clones in the sample, around 79% are singletons; the top ten hold approximately 6.3%. The data are from a study of cytomegalovirus exposure and HLA in healthy donors. The V segment lost 5 bases and the J segment 1 base; nucleotides outside the gene matches: 14. Germline-derived CDR1 and CDR2 are ENHRY and SYGVKD. The CDR3 is 18 residues long. Study outcomes and limitations: The authors reported that TCR beta sequences could predict HLA-A and HLA-B alleles. These predictions were accurate for most subjects in the first cohort.

Each donor was nominally healthy when sampled (though unrecorded immune exposures were likely). The chain combines TRBV10-3 with TRBJ1-1; 9 bases map to TRBD1. Sequencing used PBMCs. This TCR came from a middle-aged woman in good health and CMV-seropositive. The CDR3 nucleotides read TGTGCCATCAGTCCGGATACAACAGGGGGCACGTCGAACACTGAAGCTTTCTTT. Translating gives CAISPDTTGGTSNTEAFF.